Sequencing of this TCR beta chain was carried out in a study of shared clonotypes between healthy human individuals. Each cell subset's genomic DNA was divided evenly among several immunoSEQ plates. Per the original methods: Sequence data from immunoSEQ were junction-only and lacked quality scores; consequently, filtering differed. The table came from immunoSEQ multiplex PCR; TCRdb's copy has only in-frame clones and leaves some out. D and trimming were read from the DNA, whereas the V and J calls and clone size are those reported in that table. In the table there are about 520,000 clones, around 73% of which are singletons. V was pared by 4 bases and J by 5 bases, with 9 bases between. Looked up from germline, CDR1 is SGHRS and CDR2 is YFSETQ. The CDR3 runs to 12 residues.

This sequence originates from a woman aged 40 to 50 in good health. Some clones in this sample may be carry-over from other donors' samples. The rearrangement uses TRBV5-1 and TRBJ1-2; tentatively, D is TRBD1 (5 bases). The sequenced material came from PBMCs. The CDR3: CASSPQGYGYTF. In DNA, the CDR3 is TGCGCCAGCAGCCCTCAGGGTTATGGCTACACCTTC.